This T cell receptor (beta chain) originates from a study of blood T cell repertoires in COVID-19. In the authors' methods: The authors estimated nucleated cell counts from reference gene primer amplification. TCRdb's copy holds only in-frame clones and misses some; the assay was immunoSEQ multiplex PCR. The DNA was the basis for D and trimming; V, J and clone size are from that table. The sample yields roughly 150,000 clones, around 74% seen once. Germline CDR1 SGHDT, CDR2 YYEEEE. The J segment lost 3 bases and the V segment lost 6 bases, leaving 5 bases of the junction unmatched. The CDR3 totals 13 residues.

The chain employs TRBV5-6 and TRBJ1-2; 7 nucleotides agree with TRBD1. The clonotype was recovered from a woman aged 80 or older with acute or convalescent COVID-19. The source material was peripheral blood. The CDR3 spells CASNRGRDYGYTF. In nucleotides, the CDR3 is TGTGCCAGCAATAGGGGGCGCGACTATGGCTACACCTTC.